This T cell receptor (beta chain) was documented in a study of blood T cell repertoires in COVID-19. This clone has only one observation. The cohort comprised adults aged about 18 to 89 years residing in 24 US areas. Germline assignment: CDR1 SNHLY and CDR2 FYNNEI. This CDR3 has 16 amino acids. V lost 4 bases to trimming and J lost 6 bases, with 21 bases between them. Sequencing was performed with immunoSEQ multiplex PCR; in TCRdb, only in-frame clones are kept and a portion is missing. This sample has 390,000 or so clones, with around 89% found just once. The J gene is TRBJ2-5, the V gene TRBV2, with no clear D. Material for sequencing was PBMCs or T cells enriched from blood (not recorded which). The receptor was isolated from a man aged 18 to 35 who had recovered from COVID-19. The CDR3 nucleotides read TGTGCCAGCAGTGTCGATTTTCTGTCGGTCCTACAGACCCAGTACTTC. This encodes CASSVDFLSVLQTQYF. The full variable domain, in which reference TRBV2 and TRBJ2-5 provide the parts outside the CDR3, is EPEVTQTPSHQVTQMGQEVILRCVPISNHLYFYWYRQILGQKVEFLVSFYNNEISEKSEIFDDQFSVERPDGSNFTLKIRSTKLEDSAMYFCASSVDFLSVLQTQYFGPGTRLLVL.